Shown below are 16 T cell receptor beta chains from a single sample sequenced in a study of T cell responses to AZD1222 COVID-19 vaccine (dated by TCRdb to about 2021). Libraries were prepared through the immunoSEQ multiplex PCR assay. TCRdb provides this immuneACCESS table in a form limited to in-frame rearrangements. Some clones are lacking; in checked studies, under half of them reflect an unresolved V gene, and why the rest are absent is not known. The sample table shows about 55,000 clones, and approximately 84% are seen once. The ten top clones hold 25% to 30% of the sample. The time point label on this specimen signifies: baseline before first vaccination. This sample comprised peripheral blood, obtained on day 0 of AZD1222 vaccination. The receptors were sampled from an adult in good health.

This clone has just one count. This chain links TRBV7-9 with TRBJ2-6; D remains ambiguous. The CDR3 has 18 residues. Trimming left V 7 bases short and J 0 bases short, with 19 bases between. Germline lookup yields CDR1 SEHNR and CDR2 FQNEAQ (reference sequence). CDR3 protein: CASMWPHNTLSGANVLTF. In DNA form, the CDR3 reads TGTGCCAGCATGTGGCCCCACAACACCCTCTCTGGGGCCAACGTCCTGACTTTC. Complete variable domain (other parts from reference TRBV7-9 and TRBJ2-6): DTGVSQNPRHKITKRGQNVTFRCDPISEHNRLYWYRQTLGQGPEFLTYFQNEAQLEKSRLLSDRFSAERPKGSFSTLEIQRTEQGDSAMYLCASMWPHNTLSGANVLTFGAGSRLTVL.

The V call is TRBV7-2, the J call TRBJ1-2; TRBD1 is a possible D gene (6 bases). V was cut by 1 base and J by 4 bases, with 13 bases left in between. CDR1 and CDR2 (germline): SGHTA, FQGNSA. This CDR3 has 15 amino acids. CDR3 DNA: TGTGCCAGCAGCTTAGGAGGAGTAGGGGGCTATGGCTACACCTTC. It codes for CASSLGGVGGYGYTF. Full variable domain (outside the CDR3, taken from reference TRBV7-2 and TRBJ1-2): GAGVSQSPSNKVTEKGKDVELRCDPISGHTALYWYRQSLGQGLEFLIYFQGNSAPDKSGLPSDRFSAERTGGSVSTLTIQRTQQEDSAVYLCASSLGGVGGYGYTFGSGTRLTVV.

V is TRBV3-1 (or the pseudogene TRBV3-2) and J is TRBJ1-2; D is ambiguous. Germline CDR1 LGHDT, CDR2 YNNKEL (reference sequence). The CDR3 loop spans 15 amino acids. Between the trimmed V and J ends, which lost 1 base and 8 bases, there was a span of 17 bases. CDR3 sequence: CASSQGLPEPGGYTF. CDR3 bases: TGTGCCAGCAGCCAAGGACTTCCCGAACCGGGCGGCTACACCTTC.

The CDR3 coding sequence is TGTGCCACCAGCAGAGATCTCCAGGGAACCGGGGAGCTGTTTTTT. It specifies CATSRDLQGTGELFF. The chain links TRBV15 to TRBJ2-2, with D possibly matching TRBD1 (5 bases). The CDR3 is 15 amino acids. Germline V lookup: CDR1 LNHNV, CDR2 YYDKDF (reference sequence). V lost 0 bases to trimming and J lost 5 bases, with 10 bases between them.

This chain uses TRBV5-8 with TRBJ2-7, with D maybe TRBD2 (5 bases). V gave up 1 base and J gave up 6 bases, with 8 bases separating them. Germline V gene lookup returns CDR1 SGHTS and CDR2 YDEGEE. The CDR3 covers 12 residues. The CDR3 coding sequence is TGTGCCAGCAGCTTGCTGAGGGCCGAGCAGTACTTC. Translated: CASSLLRAEQYF.

This clone appeared a single time. The chain is built from TRBV4-3 and TRBJ2-7, with 8 bases matching TRBD1. CDR3 length: 15 amino acids. Germline V gene data show CDR1 as LGHNA and CDR2 as YSLEER. J was trimmed by 3 bases and V by 0 bases; bases with no gene match: 4. CDR3 region: CASSQDLDRDYEQYF. For the CDR3, the DNA is TGCGCCAGCAGCCAAGATTTGGACAGGGACTACGAGCAGTACTTC.

The chain combines TRBV6-5 with TRBJ1-1; D unclear. The CDR3 runs to 10 residues. V gave up 6 bases and J gave up 8 bases, with 7 bases separating them. CDR1 is MNHEY and CDR2 is SVGAGI in the germline V gene. The CDR3 reads CASSHREAFF. The CDR3 DNA reads TGTGCCAGCAGCCATCGGGAAGCTTTCTTT.

The V and J genes are TRBV24-1 and TRBJ2-2, with D tentatively TRBD1 (6 bases). This CDR3 is built from 16 residues. Germline V gene lookup returns CDR1 KGHDR and CDR2 SFDVKD. Trimming took 0 bases from V and 5 from J, leaving 12 bases between them. CDR3 nucleotide sequence: TGTGCCACCAGTGATTTGTGGGGACAAGAAACCGGGGAGCTGTTTTTT. Protein: CATSDLWGQETGELFF.

The chain has TRBV24-1 and TRBJ2-7; 7 bases map to TRBD2. V lost 3 bases to trimming and J lost 2 bases; unmatched junction nucleotides: 6. The CDR3 contains 15 residues. Germline lookup yields CDR1 KGHDR and CDR2 SFDVKD. In DNA form, the CDR3 reads TGTGCCACCAGTGATCGCGGGAGACCAACCTACGAGCAGTACTTC. Translated: CATSDRGRPTYEQYF.

The chain joins TRBV6-5 to TRBJ1-2, with 9 positions matching TRBD1. CDR3 length: 13 residues. Germline V gene data show CDR1 as MNHEY and CDR2 as SVGAGI. V trimming: 4 bases; J trimming: 6 bases; junction bases outside the gene matches: 3. CDR3 sequence reads: CASSLTGGHGYTF. The CDR3 DNA reads TGTGCCAGCAGTTTAACAGGGGGCCATGGCTACACCTTC.

This clone was seen more than once but under ten times. The chain employs TRBV6-5 and TRBJ2-7, with D hard to call. Trimming stripped 6 bases from V and 0 bases from J, with 12 bases between. CDR3 length: 14 residues. Looked up from germline, CDR1 is MNHEY and CDR2 is SVGAGI. This CDR3 reads CASRAMTSSYEQYF. The CDR3 nucleotides are TGTGCCAGCAGGGCTATGACGAGCTCCTACGAGCAGTACTTC.

Only a few counts were recorded for this clone. The chain couples TRBV5-1 to TRBJ2-7; D possibly corresponds to TRBD2 (6 bases). V dropped 0 bases and J dropped 2 bases, with 15 bases sitting between them. The CDR3 totals 16 residues. Germline V CDR1 and CDR2: SGHRS, YFSETQ. CDR3 nucleotide sequence: TGCGCCAGCAGCTTGGCCCCGGCTAGCGAGACCTACGAGCAGTACTTC. This encodes CASSLAPASETYEQYF.

The chain carries TRBV18 and TRBJ2-1; D might be TRBD2 (5 bases). The CDR3 runs to 13 residues. Trimming cost V 4 bases and J 4 bases, with 8 bases left between them. CDR1 KGHSH and CDR2 LQKENI come from the germline V gene. DNA for the CDR3: TGTGCCAGCTCACTGGACTCATACAATGAGCAGTTCTTC. It specifies CASSLDSYNEQFF.

This clone showed up just a few times. CDR3 amino acids: CASSYSISDSYEQYF. As DNA, the CDR3 is TGTGCCAGCAGTTACTCGATATCAGACTCCTACGAGCAGTACTTC. The chain employs TRBV6-6 and TRBJ2-7; unclear D gene. V lost 0 bases and J 0 bases, leaving 9 bases between the germline ends. Germline-derived CDR1 and CDR2 are MNHNY and SVGAGI (reference sequence). The CDR3 is made up of 15 amino acids.

The genes are TRBV19 and TRBJ2-1; D unclear. Germline V CDR1 and CDR2: LNHDA, SQIVND (reference sequence). The CDR3 sequence is 11 residues long. The V end was cut by 7 bases, the J end by 6 bases, with 7 bases between. The CDR3 region has the DNA TGTGCCAGTACAGATGGCAATGAGCAGTTCTTC. Translation gives CASTDGNEQFF. Supplemented by reference TRBV19 and TRBJ2-1, the full variable domain reads DGGITQSPKYLFRKEGQNVTLSCEQNLNHDAMYWYRQDPGQGLRLIYYSQIVNDFQKGDIAEGYSVSREKKESFPLTVTSAQKNPTAFYLCASTDGNEQFFGPGTRLTVL.

CDR3 in amino acids: CASSSPTGSTDTQYF. As DNA, the CDR3 is TGTGCCAGCAGTTCCCCCACGGGGAGCACAGATACGCAGTATTTT. The V gene is TRBV28, the J gene TRBJ2-3; perhaps TRBD2 as D (5 bases). From germline, CDR1 is MDHEN and CDR2 SYDVKM. The V end lost 4 bases, the J end lost 0 bases, and 11 bases lay between the germline ends. This CDR3 has 15 residues.